This TCR beta chain is drawn from a study of blood T cell repertoires in COVID-19. Overall study: T cells, B-cell-depleted T cells, or PBMCs provided the cDNA or gDNA that served as material.

Original handling: Estimation of nucleated cell counts was performed using reference gene primer amplification. Measured with immunoSEQ multiplex PCR; TCRdb has only the in-frame clones, and not every one. V and J calls and clone size follow that table, whereas D and trimming were derived from the DNA. The sample holds under 200,000 clones; roughly 78% are singletons and the top ten take 6.5%. Losses at the gene ends were 0 bases for V and 5 bases for J; bases not matched to a gene: 10. This CDR3 region has 16 residues. Germline V gene data show CDR1 as SGHDT and CDR2 as YYEEEE. This clone was picked up a small number of times.

The source material was peripheral blood. The sequence came from a man in his 70s with active or convalescent COVID-19. The V gene is TRBV5-6, the J gene TRBJ1-2; 7 bases are a match to TRBD1. CDR3 protein: CASSLAAAGGYYGYTF. CDR3 bases: TGTGCCAGCAGCTTGGCCGCGGCAGGGGGGTATTATGGCTACACCTTC.